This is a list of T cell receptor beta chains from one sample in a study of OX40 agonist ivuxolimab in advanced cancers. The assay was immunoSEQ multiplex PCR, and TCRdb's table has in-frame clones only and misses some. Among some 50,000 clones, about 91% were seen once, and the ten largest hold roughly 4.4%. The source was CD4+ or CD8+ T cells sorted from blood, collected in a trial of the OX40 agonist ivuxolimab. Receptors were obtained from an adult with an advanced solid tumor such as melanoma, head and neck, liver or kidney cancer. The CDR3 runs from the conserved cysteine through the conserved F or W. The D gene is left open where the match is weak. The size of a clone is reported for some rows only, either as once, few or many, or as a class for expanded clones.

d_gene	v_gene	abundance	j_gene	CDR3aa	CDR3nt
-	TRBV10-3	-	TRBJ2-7	CAIRDSDYEQYF	TGTGCCATCCGGGATAGCGACTACGAGCAGTACTTC
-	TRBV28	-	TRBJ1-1	CASSLAPGNTEAFF	TGTGCCAGCAGTTTAGCCCCGGGGAATACTGAAGCTTTCTTT
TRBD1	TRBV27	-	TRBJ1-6	CASSLGQRGNSPLHF	TGTGCCAGCAGTTTGGGACAGAGGGGTAATTCACCCCTCCACTTT
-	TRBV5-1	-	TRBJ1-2	CASSLVSGDYGYTF	TGCGCCAGCAGCTTGGTTTCAGGGGATTATGGCTACACCTTC
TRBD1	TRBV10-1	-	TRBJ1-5	CASRSAAGTGNQPQHF	TGCGCCAGCAGATCAGCGGCCGGGACAGGCAATCAGCCCCAGCATTTT
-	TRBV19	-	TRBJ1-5	CASSIGDQGPGDPRGNQPQHF	TGTGCCAGTAGTATCGGGGATCAGGGGCCCGGGGACCCTAGGGGCAATCAGCCCCAGCATTTT
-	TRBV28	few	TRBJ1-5	CASSPQGGDNQPQHF	TGTGCCAGCAGCCCCCAGGGAGGGGACAATCAGCCCCAGCATTTT
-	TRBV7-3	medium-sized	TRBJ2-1	CASSLTSGASYEQFF	TGTGCCAGCAGCTTAACTAGCGGAGCGAGCTATGAGCAGTTCTTC
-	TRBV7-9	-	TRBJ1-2	CASSYDGHGYTF	TGTGCCAGCAGCTACGATGGCCATGGCTACACCTTC
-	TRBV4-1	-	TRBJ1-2	CASSPDRGGGYGYTF	TGCGCCAGCAGCCCCGATCGGGGGGGAGGCTATGGCTACACCTTC
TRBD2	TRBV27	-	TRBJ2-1	CASSLYVGGSYNEQFF	TGTGCCAGCAGTTTATACGTGGGCGGGAGCTACAATGAGCAGTTCTTC
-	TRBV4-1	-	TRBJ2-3	CASSQDQEHNTDTQYF	TGCGCCAGCAGCCAAGATCAGGAACACAACACAGATACGCAGTATTTT
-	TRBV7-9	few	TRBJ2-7	CASSLGGLGYEQYF	TGTGCCAGCAGCTTAGGAGGACTCGGCTACGAGCAGTACTTC
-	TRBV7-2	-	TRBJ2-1	CASSLGGGWNEQFF	TGTGCCAGCAGCTTGGGTGGCGGGTGGAATGAGCAGTTCTTC
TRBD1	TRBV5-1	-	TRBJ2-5	CASSLVGSHGTDLRQTQYF	TGCGCCAGCAGCTTGGTCGGCAGCCACGGGACAGATCTTCGACAGACCCAGTACTTC
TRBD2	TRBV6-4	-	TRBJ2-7	CASSEVAGGESYEQYF	TGTGCCAGCAGCGAGGTAGCGGGAGGGGAGTCCTACGAGCAGTACTTC
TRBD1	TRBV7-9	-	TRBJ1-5	CASSFTTGGNQPQHF	TGTGCCAGCAGCTTCACTACAGGGGGCAATCAGCCCCAGCATTTT
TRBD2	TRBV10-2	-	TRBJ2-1	CASTLAGGPYNEQFF	TGCGCCAGCACATTAGCGGGGGGGCCCTACAATGAGCAGTTCTTC
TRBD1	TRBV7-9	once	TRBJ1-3	CASSLGTGGRNTIYF	TGTGCCAGCAGCTTAGGGACAGGCGGGAGAAACACCATATATTTT
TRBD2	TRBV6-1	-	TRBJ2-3	CASSDRTSGFSSTDTQYF	TGTGCCAGCAGTGATCGGACTAGCGGGTTTTCTAGCACAGATACGCAGTATTTT
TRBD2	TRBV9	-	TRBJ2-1	CASSRPGGSRGGAYNEQFF	TGTGCCAGCAGCCGACCGGGTGGGAGTCGGGGGGGAGCCTACAATGAGCAGTTCTTC
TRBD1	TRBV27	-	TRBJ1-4	CASSHGTGGHNEKLFF	TGTGCCAGCAGTCACGGGACAGGGGGACATAATGAAAAACTGTTTTTT
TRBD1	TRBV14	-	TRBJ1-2	CASSQSWTGGYTF	TGTGCCAGCAGCCAAAGCTGGACAGGTGGCTACACCTTC
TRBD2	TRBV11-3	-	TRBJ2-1	CASSRSSGQLNEQFF	TGTGCCAGCAGCAGATCTAGCGGGCAGCTGAATGAGCAGTTCTTC
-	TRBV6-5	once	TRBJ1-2	CASTGPGRVDGYTF	TGTGCCAGCACGGGGCCTGGCAGGGTCGATGGCTACACCTTC
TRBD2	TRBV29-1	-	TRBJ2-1	CSVEGLAGRPSYNEQFF	TGCAGCGTTGAAGGACTAGCGGGTCGACCTTCCTACAATGAGCAGTTCTTC
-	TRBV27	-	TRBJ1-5	CASSFSGQPQHF	TGTGCCAGCAGTTTTTCCGGTCAGCCCCAGCATTTT
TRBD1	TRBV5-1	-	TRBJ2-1	CASSLAGTGVYNEQFF	TGCGCCAGCAGCTTGGCCGGGACAGGGGTCTACAATGAGCAGTTCTTC
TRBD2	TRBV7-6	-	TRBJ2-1	CASSSTSAGYNEQFF	TGTGCCAGCAGCTCCACTAGCGCCGGCTACAATGAGCAGTTCTTC
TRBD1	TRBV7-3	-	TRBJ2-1	CASSLGDSNSYNEQFF	TGTGCCAGCAGCTTAGGGGACAGTAATTCCTACAATGAGCAGTTCTTC
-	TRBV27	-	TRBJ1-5	CASSLQGSNQPQHF	TGTGCCAGCAGTCTACAGGGTAGCAATCAGCCCCAGCATTTT
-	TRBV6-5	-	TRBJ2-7	CASSYEIANPSYEQYF	TGTGCCAGCAGTTATGAGATAGCCAACCCCTCCTACGAGCAGTACTTC
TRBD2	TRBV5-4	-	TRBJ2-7	CASSLSIAGGPYEQYF	TGTGCCAGCAGCTTGAGCATAGCGGGAGGACCCTACGAGCAGTACTTC
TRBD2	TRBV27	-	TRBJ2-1	CASSFAGDYNEQFF	TGTGCCAGCAGTTTTGCGGGGGACTACAATGAGCAGTTCTTC
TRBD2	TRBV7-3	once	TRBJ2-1	CASSLVAGGNSYNEQFF	TGTGCCAGCAGCCTCGTAGCGGGGGGAAACTCCTACAATGAGCAGTTCTTC
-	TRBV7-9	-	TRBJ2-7	CASSLVGGYEQYF	TGTGCCAGCAGCTTAGTGGGTGGATACGAGCAGTACTTC
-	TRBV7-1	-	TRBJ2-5	CASSLSDGGTQYF	TGTGCCAGCAGCCTCTCAGACGGGGGGACCCAGTACTTC
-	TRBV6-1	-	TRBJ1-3	CASSEASGSGNTIYF	TGTGCCAGCAGTGAAGCGTCAGGCTCTGGAAACACCATATATTTT
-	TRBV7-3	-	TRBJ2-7	CASSPTGGAFSYEQYF	TGTGCCAGCAGTCCCACTGGGGGGGCCTTCTCCTACGAGCAGTACTTC
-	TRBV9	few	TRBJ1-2	CASSPYGVTYGYTF	TGTGCCAGCAGCCCTTATGGGGTTACCTATGGCTACACCTTC
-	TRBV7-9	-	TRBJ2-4	CASSQQGRDIQYF	TGTGCCAGCAGCCAACAGGGAAGAGACATTCAGTACTTC
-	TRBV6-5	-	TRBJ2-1	CASRSYNEQFF	TGTGCCAGCAGGTCCTACAATGAGCAGTTCTTC
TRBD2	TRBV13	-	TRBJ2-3	CASSHGRGADTQYF	TGTGCCAGCTCCCATGGACGGGGGGCAGATACGCAGTATTTT
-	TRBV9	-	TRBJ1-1	CASSVGSWEAEAFF	TGTGCCAGCAGCGTAGGATCGTGGGAAGCTGAAGCTTTCTTT
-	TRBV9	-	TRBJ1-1	CASSGPPGGTEAFF	TGTGCCAGCAGCGGCCCTCCAGGTGGCACTGAAGCTTTCTTT
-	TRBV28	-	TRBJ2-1	CASSLMEVDEQFF	TGTGCCAGCAGTTTAATGGAAGTCGATGAGCAGTTCTTC
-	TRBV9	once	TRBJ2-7	CASSVGGTSSSYEQYF	TGTGCCAGCAGCGTAGGAGGCACATCGAGCTCCTACGAGCAGTACTTC
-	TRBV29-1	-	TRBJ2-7	CSVRTSYEQYF	TGCAGCGTTAGGACCTCCTACGAGCAGTACTTC
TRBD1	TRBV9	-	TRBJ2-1	CASSVATGYNEQFF	TGTGCCAGCAGCGTAGCGACAGGGTACAATGAGCAGTTCTTC
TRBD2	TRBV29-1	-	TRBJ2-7	CSVLPTSGSSYEQYF	TGCAGCGTCCTCCCAACTAGCGGGAGTTCCTACGAGCAGTACTTC
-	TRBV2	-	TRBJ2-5	CASSEGPETQYF	TGTGCCAGCAGTGAGGGCCCAGAGACCCAGTACTTC